These T cell receptor beta chains were read from a single sample in a study of blood T cell repertoires in COVID-19. Libraries were prepared by immunoSEQ multiplex PCR; TCRdb keeps only in-frame clonotypes and omits some of them. The data show 200,000 to 250,000 clones, with around 82% seen just once and roughly 4.6% held by the top ten. Source material: peripheral blood. The source of these receptors is a woman older than 75 with active or convalescent COVID-19. Both conserved end residues are part of each CDR3. The D gene is left open where the match is weak. Size is stated for part of the rows, as once, few or many counts, or as a class when the clone is expanded.

v_call	clone_size	j_call	d_call	cdr3_aa	cdr3_nt
TRBV12-2	NA	TRBJ2-3	NA	CASRNVTSGATDTQYF	TGTGCAAGTCGCAACGTGACTAGCGGGGCGACAGATACGCAGTATTTT
TRBV30	NA	TRBJ1-1	TRBD1	CAWGRQGARGLAEAFF	TGTGCCTGGGGGAGACAGGGGGCGCGTGGTTTGGCTGAAGCTTTCTTT
TRBV4-2	NA	TRBJ1-2	NA	CASSHAGEVYTF	TGTGCCAGCAGCCACGCAGGGGAAGTCTACACCTTC
TRBV28	NA	TRBJ2-6	NA	CASRPLQGLYPGANVLTF	TGTGCCAGCAGACCTCTGCAGGGGTTATATCCCGGGGCCAACGTCCTGACTTTC
TRBV7-9	NA	TRBJ1-1	NA	CASSPIGDTEAFF	TGTGCCAGCAGCCCCATCGGGGACACTGAAGCTTTCTTT
TRBV28	NA	TRBJ2-3	TRBD2	CASSSPGSGIRDTQYF	TGTGCCAGCAGTTCCCCGGGGAGCGGGATAAGAGATACGCAGTATTTT
TRBV5-1	NA	TRBJ2-1	NA	CASSPGLGEGLF	TGCGCCAGCAGTCCCGGACTGGGCGAGGGTCTCTTC
TRBV27	NA	TRBJ2-6	NA	CASSNPAFTGEVGSGANVLTF	TGTGCCAGCAGCAACCCAGCATTCACAGGAGAGGTGGGCTCTGGGGCCAACGTCCTGACTTTC
TRBV3-1/TRBV3-2	NA	TRBJ1-4	TRBD1	CASSGTGAREKLFF	TGTGCCAGCAGCGGGACAGGCGCCAGGGAAAAACTGTTTTTT
TRBV27	NA	TRBJ1-3	TRBD1	CASSFGTGPSSGNTIYF	TGTGCCAGCAGTTTCGGGACAGGGCCGAGCTCTGGAAACACCATATATTTT
TRBV5-6	NA	TRBJ1-2	TRBD1	CASGGQFLYGYTF	TGTGCCAGCGGGGGACAGTTCCTCTATGGCTACACCTTC
TRBV5-1	NA	TRBJ1-1	TRBD1	CASRTQGVNTEAFF	TGCGCCAGCAGGACACAGGGGGTGAACACTGAAGCTTTCTTT
TRBV27	NA	TRBJ2-2	NA	CVSSLSSGINTGELFF	TGTGTCAGCAGTTTATCTTCAGGCATCAACACCGGGGAGCTGTTTTTT
TRBV5-1	many	TRBJ2-1	TRBD1	CASSPHQQGEVVF	TGCGCCAGCAGCCCCCACCAACAGGGGGAGGTTGTCTTC
TRBV6-6	few	TRBJ1-2	TRBD1	CASSSGGYGYTF	TGTGCCAGCAGTTCAGGGGGCTATGGCTACACCTTC
TRBV9	once	TRBJ1-6	NA	CASSVDGGSSYNSPLHF	TGTGCCAGCAGCGTAGATGGAGGGAGCTCCTATAATTCACCCCTCCACTTT
TRBV6-5	NA	TRBJ1-1	NA	CASSYLQGNTEAFF	TGTGCCAGCAGTTACTTACAGGGGAACACTGAAGCTTTCTTT
TRBV2	NA	TRBJ1-1	TRBD1	CASSGTGVPREAFF	TGTGCCAGCAGCGGGACAGGGGTGCCCCGTGAAGCTTTCTTT
TRBV2	NA	TRBJ2-7	NA	CASSFRVTREQYF	TGTGCCAGCAGTTTCAGAGTTACGCGGGAGCAGTACTTC
TRBV21-1	NA	TRBJ2-7	NA	CASSKVGGTVEAKYF	TGTGCCAGCAGCAAAGTTGGCGGAACCGTCGAGGCTAAGTACTTC
TRBV29-1	NA	TRBJ2-6	TRBD1	CSVGQGGGANVLTF	TGCAGCGTTGGACAGGGTGGTGGGGCCAACGTCCTGACTTTC
TRBV2	few	TRBJ1-3	NA	CASSESRSGNTIYF	TGTGCCAGCAGTGAATCAAGGAGTGGAAACACCATATATTTT
TRBV27	once	TRBJ1-2	NA	CASSSRTGSYGYTF	TGTGCCAGCAGTTCCCGAACAGGTAGCTATGGCTACACCTTC
TRBV5-1	NA	TRBJ1-3	NA	CASSLMTASGNTIYF	TGCGCCAGCAGCTTGATGACAGCCTCTGGAAACACCATATATTTT
TRBV25-1	NA	TRBJ2-7	TRBD2	CATSSPEGRGGYEQYF	TGTGCCACTTCATCGCCCGAGGGGCGGGGGGGCTACGAGCAGTACTTC
TRBV18	NA	TRBJ2-2	NA	CASSQGLSSTGELFF	TGTGCCAGCTCACAGGGACTGAGCTCCACCGGGGAGCTGTTTTTT
TRBV25-1	NA	TRBJ1-1	NA	CASSELEFGTEAFF	TGTGCCAGCAGTGAATTGGAGTTCGGCACTGAAGCTTTCTTT
TRBV4-2	NA	TRBJ2-7	TRBD2	CASSQDLTSGPYEQYF	TGTGCCAGCAGCCAAGATCTAACTAGCGGACCCTACGAGCAGTACTTC
TRBV4-2	few	TRBJ2-3	TRBD2	CASSQDLLAGGLDTQYF	TGTGCCAGCAGCCAAGACCTCCTAGCGGGAGGGTTAGATACGCAGTATTTT
TRBV29-1	NA	TRBJ2-5	TRBD1	CSVDRGRETQYF	TGCAGCGTGGACAGGGGGCGAGAGACCCAGTACTTC
TRBV3-1/TRBV3-2	NA	TRBJ2-5	NA	CASSPVGETQYF	TGTGCCAGCAGCCCAGTCGGGGAGACCCAGTACTTC
TRBV7-2	NA	TRBJ2-5	TRBD1	CASSDRGGRETQYF	TGTGCCAGCAGCGATAGAGGGGGCAGGGAGACCCAGTACTTC
TRBV4-1	NA	TRBJ2-1	TRBD1	CASSLAGTGAYNEQFF	TGCGCCAGCAGCCTCGCCGGGACAGGGGCCTACAATGAGCAGTTCTTC
TRBV29-1	NA	TRBJ2-7	NA	CSVKRNRGGSYEQYF	TGCAGCGTGAAAAGGAACAGGGGAGGATCCTACGAGCAGTACTTC
TRBV6-5	NA	TRBJ2-5	TRBD2	CASSHGLEETQYF	TGTGCCAGCAGTCACGGACTAGAAGAGACCCAGTACTTC
TRBV30	NA	TRBJ1-2	NA	CAWSPPGTSSLNYGYTF	TGTGCCTGGAGTCCCCCCGGGACTTCGAGCCTCAACTATGGCTACACCTTC
TRBV2	NA	TRBJ1-6	TRBD1	CASRNDRVESPLHF	TGTGCCAGCAGAAACGACAGGGTTGAATCACCCCTCCACTTT
TRBV3-1/TRBV3-2	NA	TRBJ2-1	TRBD1	CASSLRQARGSYNEQFF	TGTGCCAGCAGCCTACGTCAAGCCAGGGGGTCCTACAATGAGCAGTTCTTC
TRBV18	NA	TRBJ1-4	NA	CASSPVQGLNEKLFF	TGTGCCAGCTCACCAGTGCAGGGACTAAATGAAAAACTGTTTTTT
TRBV28	NA	TRBJ1-2	TRBD1	CASSGQETYGYTF	TGTGCCAGCTCGGGACAGGAGACCTATGGCTACACCTTC
TRBV6-4	NA	TRBJ1-4	NA	CASSAGGSNEKLFF	TGTGCCAGCAGTGCGGGGGGATCCAATGAAAAACTGTTTTTT
TRBV12-3/TRBV12-4	NA	TRBJ1-1	TRBD1	CASKWTGGTEAFF	TGTGCCAGCAAATGGACAGGAGGCACTGAAGCTTTCTTT
TRBV6-5	NA	TRBJ2-6	TRBD1	CATKGGTGVNVLTF	TGTGCCACCAAAGGGGGGACAGGGGTAAACGTCCTGACTTTC
TRBV19	NA	TRBJ1-1	TRBD1	CASSPRQGRGTEAFF	TGTGCCAGTAGTCCCCGACAGGGACGGGGCACTGAAGCTTTCTTT
TRBV27	NA	TRBJ1-6	TRBD1	CASSRTGYNSPLHF	TGTGCCAGCTCTAGGACAGGATATAATTCACCCCTCCACTTT
TRBV7-9	NA	TRBJ2-3	TRBD1	CASSLGQGADTQYF	TGTGCCAGCAGCCTCGGACAGGGCGCAGATACGCAGTATTTT
TRBV5-1	NA	TRBJ1-5	TRBD1	CASSMGQGENQPQHF	TGCGCCAGCAGCATGGGACAGGGGGAAAATCAGCCCCAGCATTTT
TRBV10-3	NA	TRBJ2-7	NA	CAISAADTAYSYEQYF	TGTGCCATCAGTGCGGCGGACACCGCCTATTCCTACGAGCAGTACTTC
TRBV3-1/TRBV3-2	NA	TRBJ2-1	TRBD2	CASSQVRVRNGRSYNEQFF	TGTGCCAGCAGCCAAGTCAGGGTCCGAAACGGGAGGTCCTACAATGAGCAGTTCTTC
TRBV18	NA	TRBJ1-4	NA	CASSPPGAFEKLFF	TGTGCCAGCTCACCTCCAGGGGCGTTTGAAAAACTGTTTTTT
TRBV6-2/TRBV6-3	once	TRBJ2-3	NA	CASSYAVPGYTDTQYF	TGTGCCAGCAGTTACGCAGTGCCGGGGTACACAGATACGCAGTATTTT
TRBV5-1	few	TRBJ2-1	NA	CASSLAGGQSYNEQFF	TGCGCCAGCAGCTTGGCCGGGGGACAGTCATACAATGAGCAGTTCTTC
TRBV7-9	few	TRBJ1-2	NA	CASSLAGTEVGYTF	TGTGCCAGCAGCTTAGCTGGCACCGAGGTCGGCTACACCTTC